This record covers a single T cell receptor beta chain. The record originates from a study of blood T cell repertoires in COVID-19. Using immunoSEQ multiplex PCR, the repertoire was profiled, and TCRdb retains in-frame clones only, with some absent. The sample records fewer than 250,000 clones, 75% to 85% being singletons. The CDR3 covers 15 residues. Trimming took off 7 bases at V and 0 bases at J, with 13 bases between the two ends. Germline CDR1 is MDHEN and CDR2 is SYDVKM. Sequencing input: peripheral blood. The chain employs TRBV28 and TRBJ1-5; possible D gene TRBD1, 5 bases. This clonotype was sampled from a human donor in a cohort sampled during active COVID-19. The CDR3 spells CASTPQGYSNQPQHF. DNA for the CDR3: TGTGCCAGCACCCCCCAGGGTTATAGCAATCAGCCCCAGCATTTT.